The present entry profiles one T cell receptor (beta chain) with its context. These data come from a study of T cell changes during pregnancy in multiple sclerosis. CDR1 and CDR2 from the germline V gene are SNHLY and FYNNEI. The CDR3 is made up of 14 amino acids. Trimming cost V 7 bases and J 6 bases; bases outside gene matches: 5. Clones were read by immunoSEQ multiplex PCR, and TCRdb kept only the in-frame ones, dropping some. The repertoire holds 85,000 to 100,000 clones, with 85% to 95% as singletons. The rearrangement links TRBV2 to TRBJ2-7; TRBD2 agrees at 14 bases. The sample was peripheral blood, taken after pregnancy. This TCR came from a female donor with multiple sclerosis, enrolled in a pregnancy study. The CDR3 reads CASKGTSGSGEQYF. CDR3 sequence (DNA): TGTGCCAGCAAGGGGACTAGCGGGAGTGGCGAGCAGTACTTC.